The 9 T cell receptor beta chains given below trace back to one sample, sequenced in a study of CD8+CD57+ T cells in acquired aplastic anemia. Whoever was chosen for sequencing had shown CD8+CD57+ cell expansion by flow cytometry. The use of genomic DNA as template underpinned the TCR beta VDJ and CDR3 profiling. Each CDR3 protein gets one entry after TCRdb re-called the reads with MiXCR. The repertoire holds 200,000 to 250,000 distinct CDR3 sequences, with approximately 60% as singletons. Sequences were obtained from sorted CD4+, CD8+, or CD8+CD57+ T cells (not recorded which) from PBMCs. These receptors were taken from a human donor with aplastic anemia.

The genes are TRBV7-9 and TRBJ2-2; D possibly corresponds to TRBD2 (5 bases). V lost 3 bases and J lost 0, with 14 bases in between. Per the germline V gene, CDR1 is SEHNR and CDR2 is FQNEAQ (reference sequence). The CDR3 is made up of 17 amino acids. The CDR3 spells CASSFATGKPNTGELFF. The CDR3 DNA reads TGTGCCAGCAGCTTCGCTACGGGGAAGCCGAACACCGGGGAGCTGTTTTTT.

The chain uses TRBV7-9 and TRBJ1-6; no clear D. The CDR3 spans 12 residues. The germline V gene encodes CDR1 SEHNR and CDR2 FQNEAQ (reference sequence). Trimming took 7 bases from V and 5 from J, leaving 6 bases between them. CDR3 bases: TGTGCCAGCACCCTTCATAATTCACCCCTCCACTTT. Protein product: CASTLHNSPLHF.

The rearrangement uses TRBV19 and TRBJ1-3; weak D call: TRBD1 (6 bases). Trimming pared 4 bases from V and 0 bases from J, leaving 10 bases between. This CDR3 region has 15 residues. The germline V gene encodes CDR1 LNHDA and CDR2 SQIVND (reference sequence). The CDR3 coding sequence is TGTGCCAGTAGTAGCAGGGGATTCTCTGGAAACACCATATATTTT. It translates to CASSSRGFSGNTIYF.

This clonotype has at least ten counts. The gene calls are TRBV7-6 and TRBJ2-2; D tentatively reads TRBD1 or TRBD2 (5 bases each). CDR1 SGHVS and CDR2 FNYEAQ come from the germline V gene. V shed 3 bases and J shed 6 bases, with 17 bases lying between them. The CDR3 is 16 amino acids. The CDR3: CASSFYGGTYSGELFF. Written as DNA, the CDR3 is TGTGCCAGCAGCTTTTATGGGGGTACCTACTCCGGGGAGCTGTTTTTT.

The chain carries TRBV5-6 and TRBJ1-5, with TRBD1 identical over 10 bases. The CDR3 consists of 16 residues. Trimming removed 5 bases from V and 5 bases from J; junction bases left unmatched: 10. Per germline, CDR1 SGHDT and CDR2 YYEEEE. For the CDR3, the DNA is TGTGCCAGCAGTGAAGACGGGACAGGGGAAGATCAGCCCCAGCATTTT. Amino acids: CASSEDGTGEDQPQHF.

This clonotype was recorded many times. The V and J genes are TRBV6-5 and TRBJ2-3; 8 bases are a match to TRBD2. The CDR3 extends over 16 amino acids. The ends lost 2 bases at V and 2 bases at J; junction bases unmatched: 6. In germline, CDR1 is MNHEY, CDR2 SVGAGI. The CDR3, as DNA: TGTGCCAGCAGTTACAGTCCCGGGGGGGTCACAGATACGCAGTATTTT. Translation: CASSYSPGGVTDTQYF.

This clonotype came up many times. The chain uses TRBV7-9 and TRBJ2-5; D is possibly TRBD2 (5 bases). The V end was cut by 1 base, the J end by 2 bases, with 14 bases between. CDR3 length: 16 amino acids. Per the germline V gene, CDR1 is SEHNR and CDR2 is FQNEAQ (reference sequence). CDR3 DNA sequence: TGTGCCAGCAGCTTAGATACTAGTTACACTCAAGAGACCCAGTACTTC. This sequence encodes CASSLDTSYTQETQYF.

J is TRBJ1-2 and V is TRBV9, with D possibly matching TRBD1 (5 bases). Germline V gives CDR1 SGDLS, CDR2 YYNGEE. The CDR3 totals 15 residues. With 4 bases removed from V and 5 bases from J, the gap between germline ends came to 18 bases. In DNA, the CDR3 is TGTGCCAGCAGCTCCCTCCCCCAGGGTAGATATGGCTACACCTTC. Its protein is CASSSLPQGRYGYTF.

The V call is TRBV7-9, the J call TRBJ2-7, with D uncertain. Trimming took 7 bases from V and 4 from J, leaving 8 bases between them. The CDR3 is made up of 11 amino acids. Per the germline V gene, CDR1 is SEHNR and CDR2 is FQNEAQ (reference sequence). The CDR3 nucleotides are TGTGCCAGCACCCCTATTTACGAGCAGTACTTC. Protein sequence: CASTPIYEQYF.